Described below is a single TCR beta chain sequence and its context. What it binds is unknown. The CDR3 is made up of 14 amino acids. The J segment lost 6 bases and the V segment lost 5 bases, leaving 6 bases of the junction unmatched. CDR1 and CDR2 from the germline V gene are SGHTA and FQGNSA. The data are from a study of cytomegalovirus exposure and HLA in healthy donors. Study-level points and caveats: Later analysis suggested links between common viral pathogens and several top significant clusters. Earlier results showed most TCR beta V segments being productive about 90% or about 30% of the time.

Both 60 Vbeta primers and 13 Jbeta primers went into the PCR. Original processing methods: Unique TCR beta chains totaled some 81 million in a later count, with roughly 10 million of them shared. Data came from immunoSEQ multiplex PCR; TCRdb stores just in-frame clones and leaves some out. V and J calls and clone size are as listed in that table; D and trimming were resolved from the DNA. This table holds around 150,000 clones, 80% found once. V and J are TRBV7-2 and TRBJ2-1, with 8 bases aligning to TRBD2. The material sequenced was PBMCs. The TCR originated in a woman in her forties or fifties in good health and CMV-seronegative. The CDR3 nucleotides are TGTGCCAGCAGCCTAGGACTAGCCGGCAATGAGCAGTTCTTC. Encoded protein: CASSLGLAGNEQFF.